This T cell receptor (beta chain) was observed in a study of response to subunit inactivated influenza vaccine. Findings and caveats of the study: It was the authors' suggestion that each seasonal influenza vaccination recruits few new T cells.

In its sample, this clonotype was seen a few times. Its antigen is unidentified. CDR3 length: 16 amino acids. The trim removed 0 bases at V and 3 bases at J, leaving 5 bases unmatched. Germline CDR1 is ENHRY and CDR2 is SYGVKD. TCRdb called the RT-PCR reads again in MiXCR, with one record for every CDR3 protein. Among approximately 300,000 distinct CDR3 sequences listed, roughly 22% were seen once. The receptor was isolated from a man between 45 and 75 years old who received an inactivated influenza vaccine. V usage is TRBV10-3 and J usage is TRBJ1-1, with TRBD1 matching over 9 bases. The sequences come from PBMCs from blood, collected roughly 20 months after vaccination. The CDR3 sequence is CAISESLGQGYTEAFF. CDR3 sequence (DNA): TGTGCCATCAGTGAGTCCTTAGGACAGGGGTACACTGAAGCTTTCTTT.